Each of the 4 T cell receptor beta chains below was sequenced from the same sample in a study of blood T cell repertoires in COVID-19. The data were produced by immunoSEQ multiplex PCR, yet TCRdb's version contains in-frame clones alone and is incomplete. The repertoire consists of 200,000 to 250,000 clones, with about 85% occurring once and the leading ten covering around 12%. What was sequenced was peripheral blood. These TCRs come from a woman aged 18-29 years who had recovered from COVID-19.

This clone was picked up a small number of times. The chain carries TRBV4-3 and TRBJ2-7, with 10 positions matching TRBD2. J was trimmed by 2 bases and V by 0 bases; bases with no gene match: 4. This CDR3 has 16 residues. Germline assignment: CDR1 LGHNA and CDR2 YSLEER. For the CDR3, the DNA is TGCGCCAGCAGCCAAGATGAAACTAGCGGGGCCTACGAGCAGTACTTC. Amino acids: CASSQDETSGAYEQYF.

The chain carries TRBV20-1 and TRBJ2-1; no firm D call. Trimming stripped 4 bases from V and 0 bases from J, with 13 bases between. This CDR3 contains 15 residues. Germline V gene sequence: CDR1 DFQATT, CDR2 SNEGSKA (reference sequence). The CDR3 spells CSATDPRSSYNEQFF. The CDR3 nucleotides are TGCAGTGCTACTGACCCGAGGAGCTCCTACAATGAGCAGTTCTTC.

The rearrangement links TRBV5-4 to TRBJ2-2; TRBD2 might be the D (5 bases). The germline gives CDR1 SGHNT, CDR2 YYREEE (reference sequence). The ends were cut back, 4 bases at V and 5 bases at J, with 15 bases in the middle. The CDR3 sequence is 15 residues long. The CDR3 nucleotides are TGTGCCAGCAGCAGTCCGGACTCCGGAACCGGGGAGCTGTTTTTT. It encodes CASSSPDSGTGELFF.

The genes are TRBV6-5 and TRBJ1-1, with D maybe TRBD1 (6 bases). Germline V gene data show CDR1 as MNHEY and CDR2 as SVGAGI. This CDR3 region has 14 residues. Trimming removed 2 bases from V and 1 base from J, with 8 bases in between. The CDR3 spells CASSYQGQNTEAFF. DNA for the CDR3: TGTGCCAGCAGTTACCAGGGACAGAACACTGAAGCTTTCTTT.